This entry lists 26 T cell receptor beta chains sequenced from one sample in a study of type 1 regulatory T cells. Their antigens are not known. MiXCR, applied by TCRdb to the reads, yields one record per CDR3 protein. This sample has fewer than 70,000 distinct CDR3 sequences, with roughly 60% found just once. The material sequenced was cultured T cells, either the whole culture or a sorted T cell fraction (not recorded which). Documented subset: Tr1-enriched cell product generated in vitro against host alloantigens. Source of these receptors: a human donor in good health.

This sequence joins TRBV28 and TRBJ2-5; 8 bases match TRBD2. V lost 5 bases and J lost 5; bases outside the gene matches: 7. Germline V gene sequence: CDR1 MDHEN, CDR2 SYDVKM. The CDR3 is 14 residues long. Here the CDR3 DNA reads TGTGCCAGCAGTCTAACTAGCGGCGGGGAGACCCAGTACTTC. Encoded protein: CASSLTSGGETQYF.

This clonotype was observed a few times. V is TRBV20-1 and J is TRBJ2-3; tentatively, D is TRBD1 (6 bases). Trimming removed 3 bases from V and 0 bases from J, with 16 bases in between. Per the germline V gene, CDR1 is DFQATT and CDR2 is SNEGSKA (reference sequence). There are 16 residues in the CDR3. The CDR3 here is CSARGSRQVSTDTQYF. In nucleotides, the CDR3 is TGCAGTGCTAGGGGGTCCCGACAGGTTAGCACAGATACGCAGTATTTT.

This chain uses TRBV7-9 with TRBJ2-1; D gene uncertain. Germline V lookup: CDR1 SEHNR, CDR2 FQNEAQ (reference sequence). The CDR3 runs 15 residues. V was clipped by 2 bases and J by 4 bases, with 12 bases between them. CDR3 coding DNA: TGTGCCAGCAGCTTATTGGACCGTGAATACAATGAGCAGTTCTTC. Translated: CASSLLDREYNEQFF.

The rearrangement uses TRBV20-1 and TRBJ2-1; no reliable D call. Trimming pared 1 base from V and 1 base from J, leaving 11 bases between. Looked up from germline, CDR1 is DFQATT and CDR2 is SNEGSKA (reference sequence). The CDR3 loop spans 15 amino acids. CDR3 sequence: CSARAQRNSYNEQFF. For the CDR3, the DNA is TGCAGTGCTAGAGCTCAGCGCAATTCCTACAATGAGCAGTTCTTC.

The J gene is TRBJ2-3, the V gene TRBV3-1; D remains unclear. CDR3 length: 11 residues. The germline gives CDR1 LGHDT, CDR2 YNNKEL (reference sequence). V was cut by 7 bases and J by 1 base, with 3 bases left in between. The CDR3 DNA follows: TGTGCCAGCACCGGCACAGATACGCAGTATTTT. Its protein is CASTGTDTQYF.

This clonotype was detected a few times. This chain connects TRBV20-1 to TRBJ2-7; D not resolved. CDR1 is DFQATT and CDR2 is SNEGSKA in the germline V gene (reference sequence). The CDR3 runs to 11 residues. CDR3 DNA sequence: TGCTCAGTACACAGAACCTACGAGCAGTACTTC. As protein: CSVHRTYEQYF.

The V gene is TRBV7-3, the J gene TRBJ2-1; no definite D call. Germline values: CDR1 SGHTA, CDR2 FQGTGA. The V end lost 4 bases, the J end lost 4 bases, and 11 bases lay between the germline ends. This CDR3 is 14 amino acids long. CDR3 protein: CASSSGLGYNEQFF. For the CDR3, the DNA is TGTGCCAGCAGCTCAGGCTTGGGGTACAATGAGCAGTTCTTC.

This sequence joins TRBV27 and TRBJ1-6; perhaps TRBD1 as D (5 bases). The CDR3 has 13 amino acids. CDR1 MNHEY and CDR2 SMNVEV come from the germline V gene (reference sequence). Trimming stripped 5 bases from V and 10 bases from J, with 12 bases between. The CDR3 nucleotides read TGTGCCAGCAGTAGAGGGGCGGGATCACCCCTCCACTTT. Translating gives CASSRGAGSPLHF.

The rearrangement uses TRBV5-1 and TRBJ2-3; 11 bases fit TRBD2. The ends lost 2 bases at V and 4 bases at J; junction bases unmatched: 3. Germline values: CDR1 SGHRS, CDR2 YFSETQ. The CDR3 is 15 residues long. CDR3 bases: TGCGCCAGCAGCTTTACTAGCGGGAGTGCAGATACGCAGTATTTT. Its translation is CASSFTSGSADTQYF.

V and J are TRBV5-6 and TRBJ2-7, with 11 bases fitting TRBD2. CDR1 is SGHDT and CDR2 is YYEEEE in the germline V gene. The CDR3 extends over 16 amino acids. The V segment lost 0 bases and the J segment 5 bases; nucleotides outside the gene matches: 7. CDR3 in amino acids: CASSLEGLAVLHEQYF. Here the CDR3 DNA reads TGTGCCAGCAGCTTGGAGGGACTAGCGGTTCTTCACGAGCAGTACTTC.

For the CDR3, the DNA is TGTGCCAGCAGCTTACTGAGCAATTCACCCCTCCACTTT. Its protein is CASSLLSNSPLHF. The chain links TRBV7-9 to TRBJ1-6, with D hard to call. The CDR3 has 13 residues. Germline CDR1 SEHNR, CDR2 FQNEAQ (reference sequence). V was trimmed by 2 bases and J by 7 bases, leaving 6 bases between them.

This sequence joins TRBV18 and TRBJ1-6; TRBD1 might be the D (6 bases). This CDR3 contains 14 residues. The V end was cut by 3 bases, the J end by 14 bases, with 17 bases between. Germline loops: CDR1 KGHSH, CDR2 LQKENI. The CDR3 DNA reads as TGTGCCAGCTCACCGACACAGGGCCTCGGGTCCCTCCACTTT. Translated: CASSPTQGLGSLHF.

V gene TRBV29-1 combines with J gene TRBJ2-1, with 8 bases fitting TRBD1. This CDR3 region has 12 residues. CDR1 is SQVTM and CDR2 is ANQGSEA in the germline V gene. V lost 3 bases, J lost 6 bases, and 1 base stayed unmatched. CDR3 protein: CSVDGQGNEQFF. The CDR3 DNA reads TGCAGCGTTGACGGACAGGGCAATGAGCAGTTCTTC.

The chain has TRBV20-1 and TRBJ1-5, with D possibly being TRBD1 (5 bases). The CDR3 contains 14 residues. Trimming left V 3 bases short and J 3 bases short, with 12 bases between. Germline lookup yields CDR1 DFQATT and CDR2 SNEGSKA (reference sequence). CDR3 region: CSASSGGDNQPQHF. Here the CDR3 DNA reads TGCAGTGCTAGTTCGGGGGGGGACAATCAGCCCCAGCATTTT.

The gene calls are TRBV3-1 and TRBJ2-7; 10 bases map to TRBD2. This CDR3 has 15 residues. CDR1 and CDR2 (germline): LGHDT, YNNKEL (reference sequence). J was trimmed by 4 bases and V by 4 bases; bases with no gene match: 7. The CDR3 sequence is CASSRRIAGGYEQYF. The DNA of the CDR3 is TGTGCCAGCAGCCGACGGATAGCGGGAGGTTACGAGCAGTACTTC.

The chain carries TRBV7-9 and TRBJ2-4; no reliable D call. Germline values: CDR1 SEHNR, CDR2 FQNEAQ (reference sequence). With 5 bases removed from V and 4 bases from J, the gap between germline ends came to 3 bases. This CDR3 has 11 amino acids. CDR3 region: CASSPKNIQYF. As DNA, the CDR3 is TGTGCCAGCAGCCCGAAAAACATTCAGTACTTC. The full variable domain, completed using reference TRBV7-9 and TRBJ2-4, is DTGVSQNPRHKITKRGQNVTFRCDPISEHNRLYWYRQTLGQGPEFLTYFQNEAQLEKSRLLSDRFSAERPKGSFSTLEIQRTEQGDSAMYLCASSPKNIQYFGAGTRLSVL.

V is TRBV11-2 and J is TRBJ2-5; D gene unclear. V was pared by 5 bases and J by 5 bases, with 6 bases between. The CDR3 is 11 residues long. The germline V gene encodes CDR1 SGHAT and CDR2 FQNNGV. The CDR3 region has the DNA TGTGCCAGCAGCCCGGCGGAGACCCAGTACTTC. This sequence encodes CASSPAETQYF.

This clonotype was detected a few times. V is TRBV5-6 and J is TRBJ2-5; D is uncertain. The CDR3 loop spans 11 amino acids. Deletions cut 1 base from V and 4 bases from J, with 2 bases between. Germline V gene lookup returns CDR1 SGHDT and CDR2 YYEEEE. The CDR3 bases are TGTGCCAGCAGCTTGTTAGAGACCCAGTACTTC. Residues: CASSLLETQYF.

Here the CDR3 DNA reads TGTGCCAGCAGCCAAACTAGCCACGAGCAGTACTTC. Protein sequence: CASSQTSHEQYF. The V call is TRBV3-1, the J call TRBJ2-7; perhaps TRBD2 as D (6 bases). Germline lookup yields CDR1 LGHDT and CDR2 YNNKEL (reference sequence). Trimming took off 2 bases at V and 5 bases at J, with 7 bases between the two ends. The CDR3 totals 12 residues.

J is TRBJ2-5 and V is TRBV6-5, with D perhaps matching TRBD1 (6 bases). In germline, CDR1 is MNHEY, CDR2 SVGAGI. V lost 5 bases and J lost 5, with 15 bases in between. The CDR3 spans 14 residues. This CDR3 reads CASSIDLRGETQYF. DNA for the CDR3: TGTGCCAGCAGTATCGATTTGAGGGGGGAGACCCAGTACTTC.

This clonotype has a handful of counts. V gene TRBV11-2 combines with J gene TRBJ2-2; 9 nucleotides agree with TRBD1. V gave up 4 bases and J gave up 6 bases; unmatched junction bases: 6. Germline CDR1 and CDR2: SGHAT and FQNNGV. This CDR3 comprises 15 residues. CDR3 DNA sequence: TGTGCCAGCAGCTCCGGGACAGGGAGTTCCGGGGAGCTGTTTTTT. This codes for CASSSGTGSSGELFF.

This clonotype was observed a few times. V is TRBV20-1 and J is TRBJ2-1, with TRBD2 identical over 9 bases. Germline assignment: CDR1 DFQATT and CDR2 SNEGSKA (reference sequence). V was pared by 6 bases and J by 5 bases, with 11 bases of the junction left unmatched. The CDR3 sequence is 15 residues long. CDR3 protein: CSAPGGTSRHNEQFF. CDR3 nucleotide sequence: TGCAGTGCCCCGGGGGGGACTAGCAGACACAATGAGCAGTTCTTC.

V usage is TRBV20-1 and J usage is TRBJ2-4; 9 nucleotides agree with TRBD1. Germline V gene lookup returns CDR1 DFQATT and CDR2 SNEGSKA (reference sequence). The V gene end was trimmed by 5 bases and the J gene end by 0 bases; junction bases not matched to a gene: 17. The CDR3 has 19 residues. Here the CDR3 reads CSAQTGGPTLALAKNIQYF. The CDR3 DNA reads as TGCAGTGCTCAAACAGGGGGCCCAACCTTGGCACTAGCCAAAAACATTCAGTACTTC.

The chain links TRBV10-3 to TRBJ2-1; D remains unclear. Trimming took 0 bases from V and 6 from J, leaving 3 bases between them. Germline CDR1 is ENHRY and CDR2 is SYGVKD. This CDR3 is 12 amino acids long. The CDR3 is CAISESANEQFF. The DNA for the CDR3 is TGTGCCATCAGTGAGTCGGCCAATGAGCAGTTCTTC.

The chain combines TRBV4-1 with TRBJ2-2; D not resolved. V was clipped by 0 bases and J by 5 bases, with 13 bases between them. The CDR3 extends over 16 amino acids. Germline V lookup: CDR1 MGHRA, CDR2 YSYEKL. CDR3 sequence: CASSQELAGNTGELFF. In nucleotides, the CDR3 is TGCGCCAGCAGCCAAGAGTTGGCAGGAAATACCGGGGAGCTGTTTTTT.

The chain recombines TRBV29-1 with TRBJ1-2; D is unresolved. Germline V gene lookup returns CDR1 SQVTM and CDR2 ANQGSEA. The CDR3 has 11 amino acids. The germline V and J ends were trimmed by 4 bases and 6 bases, with 9 bases remaining between them. The CDR3 region has the DNA TGCAGCGTTGGTTGGAGTGATGGCTACACCTTC. Its translation is CSVGWSDGYTF. The entire variable domain, with the rest obtained from reference TRBV29-1 and TRBJ1-2, is as follows: SAVISQKPSRDICQRGTSLTIQCQVDSQVTMMFWYRQQPGQSLTLIATANQGSEATYESGFVIDKFPISRPNLTFSTLTVSNMSPEDSSIYLCSVGWSDGYTFGSGTRLTVV.